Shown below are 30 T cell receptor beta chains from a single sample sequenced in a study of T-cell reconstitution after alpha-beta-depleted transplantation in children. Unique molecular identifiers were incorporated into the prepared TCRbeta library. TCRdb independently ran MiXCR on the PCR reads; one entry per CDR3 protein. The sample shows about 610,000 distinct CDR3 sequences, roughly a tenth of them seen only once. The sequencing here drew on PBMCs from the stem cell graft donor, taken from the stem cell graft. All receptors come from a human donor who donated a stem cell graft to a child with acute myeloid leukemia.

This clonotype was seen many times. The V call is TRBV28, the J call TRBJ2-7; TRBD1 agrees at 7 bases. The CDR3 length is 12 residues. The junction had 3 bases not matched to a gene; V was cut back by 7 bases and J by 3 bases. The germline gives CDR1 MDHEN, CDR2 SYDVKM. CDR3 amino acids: CASTRTGYEQYF. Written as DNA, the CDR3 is TGTGCCAGCACCAGGACAGGCTACGAGCAGTACTTC.

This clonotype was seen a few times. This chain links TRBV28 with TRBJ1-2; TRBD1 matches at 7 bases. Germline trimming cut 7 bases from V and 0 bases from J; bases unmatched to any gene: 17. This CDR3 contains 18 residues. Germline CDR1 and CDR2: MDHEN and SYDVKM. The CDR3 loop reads CASTGPLGQDPSNYGYTF. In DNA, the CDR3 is TGTGCCAGCACCGGACCGCTTGGACAGGACCCTTCTAACTATGGCTACACCTTC.

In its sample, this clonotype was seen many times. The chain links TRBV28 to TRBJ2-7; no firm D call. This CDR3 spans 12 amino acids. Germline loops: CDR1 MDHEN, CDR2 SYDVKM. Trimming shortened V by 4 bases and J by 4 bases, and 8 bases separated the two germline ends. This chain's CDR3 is CASSSGRYEQYF. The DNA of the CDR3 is TGTGCCAGCAGTTCAGGACGTTACGAGCAGTACTTC. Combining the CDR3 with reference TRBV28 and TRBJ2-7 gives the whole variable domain DVKVTQSSRYLVKRTGEKVFLECVQDMDHENMFWYRQDPGLGLRLIYFSYDVKMKEKGDIPEGYSVSREKKERFSLILESASTNQTSMYLCASSSGRYEQYFGPGTRLTVT.

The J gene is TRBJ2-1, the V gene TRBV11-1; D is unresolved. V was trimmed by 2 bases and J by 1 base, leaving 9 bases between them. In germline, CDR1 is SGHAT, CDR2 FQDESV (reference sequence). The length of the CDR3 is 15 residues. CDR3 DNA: TGTGCCAGCAGCTTATTTTCACTATCCTACAATGAGCAGTTCTTC. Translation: CASSLFSLSYNEQFF.

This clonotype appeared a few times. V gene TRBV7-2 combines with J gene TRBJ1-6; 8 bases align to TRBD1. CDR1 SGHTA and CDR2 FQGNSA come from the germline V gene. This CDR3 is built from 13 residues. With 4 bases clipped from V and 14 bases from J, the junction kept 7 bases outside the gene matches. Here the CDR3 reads CASSSGQVTALHF. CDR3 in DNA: TGTGCCAGCAGCTCGGGACAGGTGACGGCCCTCCACTTT.

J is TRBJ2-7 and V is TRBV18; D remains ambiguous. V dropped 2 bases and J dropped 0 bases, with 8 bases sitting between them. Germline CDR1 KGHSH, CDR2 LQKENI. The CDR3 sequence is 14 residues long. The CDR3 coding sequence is TGTGCCAGCTCACCATCGAGGAACTCCTACGAGCAGTACTTC. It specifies CASSPSRNSYEQYF.

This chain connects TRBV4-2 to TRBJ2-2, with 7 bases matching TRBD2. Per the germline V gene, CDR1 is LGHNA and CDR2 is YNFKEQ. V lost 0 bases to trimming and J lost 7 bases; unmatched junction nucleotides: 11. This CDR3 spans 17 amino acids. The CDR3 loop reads CASSQDLRAGEYGELFF. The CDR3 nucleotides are TGTGCCAGCAGCCAAGATCTGAGGGCGGGAGAGTACGGGGAGCTGTTTTTT.

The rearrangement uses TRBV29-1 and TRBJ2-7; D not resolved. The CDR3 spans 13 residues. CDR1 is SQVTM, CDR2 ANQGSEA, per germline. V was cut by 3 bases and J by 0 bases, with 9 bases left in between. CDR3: CSVDGPSSYEQYF. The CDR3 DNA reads TGCAGCGTTGATGGGCCCAGCTCCTACGAGCAGTACTTC.

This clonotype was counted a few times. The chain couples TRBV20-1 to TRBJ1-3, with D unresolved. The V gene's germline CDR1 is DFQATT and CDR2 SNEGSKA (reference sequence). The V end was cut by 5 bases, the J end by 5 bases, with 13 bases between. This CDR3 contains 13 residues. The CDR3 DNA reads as TGCAGTGCTCCCCTCGGGGAAAGAAACACCATATATTTT. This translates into CSAPLGERNTIYF.

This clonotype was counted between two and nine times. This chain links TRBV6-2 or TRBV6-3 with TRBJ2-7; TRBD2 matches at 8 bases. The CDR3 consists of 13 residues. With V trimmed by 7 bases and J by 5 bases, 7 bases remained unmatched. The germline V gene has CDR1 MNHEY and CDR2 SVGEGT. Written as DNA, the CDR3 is TGTGCCAGCAAGGCTAGCGGGTTTGACGAGCAGTACTTC. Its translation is CASKASGFDEQYF.

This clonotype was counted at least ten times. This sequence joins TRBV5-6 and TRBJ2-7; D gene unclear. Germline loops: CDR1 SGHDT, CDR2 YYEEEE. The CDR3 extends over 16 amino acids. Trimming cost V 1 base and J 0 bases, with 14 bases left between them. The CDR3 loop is CASSLPDPLDSYEQYF. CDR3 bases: TGTGCCAGCAGCTTGCCCGATCCTCTAGACTCCTACGAGCAGTACTTC.

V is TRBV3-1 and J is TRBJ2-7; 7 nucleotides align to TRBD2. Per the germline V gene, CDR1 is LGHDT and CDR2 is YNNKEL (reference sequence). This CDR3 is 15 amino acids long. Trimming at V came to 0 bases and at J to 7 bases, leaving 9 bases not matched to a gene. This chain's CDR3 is CASSQDWAGVGEQYF. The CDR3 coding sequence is TGTGCCAGCAGCCAAGATTGGGCGGGAGTAGGGGAGCAGTACTTC.

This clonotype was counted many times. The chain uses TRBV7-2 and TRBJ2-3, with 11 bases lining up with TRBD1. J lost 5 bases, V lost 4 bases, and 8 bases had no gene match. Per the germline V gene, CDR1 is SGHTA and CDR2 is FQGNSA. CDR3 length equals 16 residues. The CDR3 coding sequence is TGTGCCAGCAGCTCCTGGTCCGGGACAGGGGGAGATACGCAGTATTTT. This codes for CASSSWSGTGGDTQYF.

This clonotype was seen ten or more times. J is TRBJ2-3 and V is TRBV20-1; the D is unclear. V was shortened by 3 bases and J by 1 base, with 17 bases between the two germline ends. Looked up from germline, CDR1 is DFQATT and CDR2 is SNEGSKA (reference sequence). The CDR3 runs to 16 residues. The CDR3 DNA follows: TGCAGTGCTAGGGAGCGTGGCCCTGTGGGCACAGATACGCAGTATTTT. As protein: CSARERGPVGTDTQYF.

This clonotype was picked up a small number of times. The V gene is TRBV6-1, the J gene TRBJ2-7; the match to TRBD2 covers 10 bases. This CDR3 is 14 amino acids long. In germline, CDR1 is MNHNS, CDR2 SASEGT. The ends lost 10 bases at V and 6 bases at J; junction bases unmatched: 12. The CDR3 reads CATQGLADLREQYF. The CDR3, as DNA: TGTGCCACCCAAGGACTAGCGGACCTCCGCGAGCAGTACTTC.

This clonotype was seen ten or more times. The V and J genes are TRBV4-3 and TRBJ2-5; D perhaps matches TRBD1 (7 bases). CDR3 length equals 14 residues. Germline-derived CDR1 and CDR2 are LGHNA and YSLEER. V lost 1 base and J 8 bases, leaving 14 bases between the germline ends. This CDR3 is CASSQGSGGGTQYF. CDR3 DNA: TGCGCCAGCAGCCAAGGTTCAGGGGGAGGAACCCAGTACTTC.

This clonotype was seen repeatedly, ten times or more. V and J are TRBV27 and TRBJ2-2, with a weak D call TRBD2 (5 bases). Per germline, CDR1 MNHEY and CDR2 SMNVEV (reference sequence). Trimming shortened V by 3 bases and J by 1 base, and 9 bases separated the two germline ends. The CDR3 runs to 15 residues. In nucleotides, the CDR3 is TGTGCCAGCAGTTTGAGCGGACTGAACACCGGGGAGCTGTTTTTT. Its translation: CASSLSGLNTGELFF.

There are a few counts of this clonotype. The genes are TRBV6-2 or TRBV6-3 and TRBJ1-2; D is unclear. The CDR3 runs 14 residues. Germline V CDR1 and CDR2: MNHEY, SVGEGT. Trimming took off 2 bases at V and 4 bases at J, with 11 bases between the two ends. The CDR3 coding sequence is TGTGCCAGCAGTTACGGTCCGCAGATCTATGGCTACACCTTC. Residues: CASSYGPQIYGYTF.

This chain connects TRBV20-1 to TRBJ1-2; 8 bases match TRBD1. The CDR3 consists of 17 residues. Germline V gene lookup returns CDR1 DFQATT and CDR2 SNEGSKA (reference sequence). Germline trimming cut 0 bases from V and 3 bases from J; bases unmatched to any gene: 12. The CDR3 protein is CSARDTVQGVLYYGYTF. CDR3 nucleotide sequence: TGCAGTGCTAGAGATACGGTACAGGGGGTGCTCTACTATGGCTACACCTTC.

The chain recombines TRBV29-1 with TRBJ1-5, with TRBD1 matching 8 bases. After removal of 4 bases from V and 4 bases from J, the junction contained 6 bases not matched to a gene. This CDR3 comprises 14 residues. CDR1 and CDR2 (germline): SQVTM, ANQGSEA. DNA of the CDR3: TGCAGCGTTGCGGTGGGACAGGTTAATCAGCCCCAGCATTTT. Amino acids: CSVAVGQVNQPQHF. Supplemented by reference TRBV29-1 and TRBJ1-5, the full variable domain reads SAVISQKPSRDICQRGTSLTIQCQVDSQVTMMFWYRQQPGQSLTLIATANQGSEATYESGFVIDKFPISRPNLTFSTLTVSNMSPEDSSIYLCSVAVGQVNQPQHFGDGTRLSIL.

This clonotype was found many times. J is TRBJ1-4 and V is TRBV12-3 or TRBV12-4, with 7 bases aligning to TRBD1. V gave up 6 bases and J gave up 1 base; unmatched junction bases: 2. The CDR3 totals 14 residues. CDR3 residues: CASSYRGTNEKLFF. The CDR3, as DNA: TGTGCCAGCAGCTACAGGGGAACTAATGAAAAACTGTTTTTT.

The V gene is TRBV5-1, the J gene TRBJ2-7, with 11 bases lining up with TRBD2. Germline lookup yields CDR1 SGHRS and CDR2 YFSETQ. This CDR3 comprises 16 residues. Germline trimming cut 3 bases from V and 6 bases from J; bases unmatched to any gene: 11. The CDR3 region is CASSSTSGISSTEQYF. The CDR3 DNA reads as TGCGCCAGCAGCTCGACTAGCGGGATTTCTTCCACCGAGCAGTACTTC. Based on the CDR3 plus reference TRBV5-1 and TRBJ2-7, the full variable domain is KAGVTQTPRYLIKTRGQQVTLSCSPISGHRSVSWYQQTPGQGLQFLFEYFSETQRNKGNFPGRFSGRQFSNSRSEMNVSTLELGDSALYLCASSSTSGISSTEQYFGPGTRLTVT.

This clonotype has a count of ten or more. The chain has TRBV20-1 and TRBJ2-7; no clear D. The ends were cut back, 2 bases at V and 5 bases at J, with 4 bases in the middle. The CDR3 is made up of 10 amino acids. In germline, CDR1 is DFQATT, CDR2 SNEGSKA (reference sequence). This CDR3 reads CSARLHEQYF. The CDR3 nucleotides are TGCAGTGCTAGACTCCACGAGCAGTACTTC.

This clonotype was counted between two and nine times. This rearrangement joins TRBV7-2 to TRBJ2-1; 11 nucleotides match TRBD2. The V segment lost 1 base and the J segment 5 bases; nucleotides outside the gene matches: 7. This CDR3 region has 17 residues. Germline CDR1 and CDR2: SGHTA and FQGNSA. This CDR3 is CASSLVARTSGHNEQFF. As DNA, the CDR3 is TGTGCCAGCAGCTTAGTCGCCCGGACTAGCGGGCACAATGAGCAGTTCTTC.

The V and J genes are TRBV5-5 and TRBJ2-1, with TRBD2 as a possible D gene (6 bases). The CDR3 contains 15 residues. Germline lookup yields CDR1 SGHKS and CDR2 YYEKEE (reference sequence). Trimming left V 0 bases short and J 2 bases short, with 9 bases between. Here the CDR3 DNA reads TGTGCCAGCAGCTTGGATGGCGGGACCTACAATGAGCAGTTCTTC. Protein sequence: CASSLDGGTYNEQFF.

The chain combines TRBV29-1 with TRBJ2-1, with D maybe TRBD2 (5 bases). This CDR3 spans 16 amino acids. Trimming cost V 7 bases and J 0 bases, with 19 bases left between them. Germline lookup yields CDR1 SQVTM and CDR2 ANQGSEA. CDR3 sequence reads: CSAKIGLPNSYNEQFF. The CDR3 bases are TGCAGCGCCAAGATAGGACTCCCTAACTCCTACAATGAGCAGTTCTTC.

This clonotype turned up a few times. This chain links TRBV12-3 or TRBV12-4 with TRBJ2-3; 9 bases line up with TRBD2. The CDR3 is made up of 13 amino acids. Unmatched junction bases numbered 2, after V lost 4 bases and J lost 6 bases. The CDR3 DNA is TGTGCCAGCAGTTATGCGGGGGGGGATACGCAGTATTTT. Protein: CASSYAGGDTQYF.

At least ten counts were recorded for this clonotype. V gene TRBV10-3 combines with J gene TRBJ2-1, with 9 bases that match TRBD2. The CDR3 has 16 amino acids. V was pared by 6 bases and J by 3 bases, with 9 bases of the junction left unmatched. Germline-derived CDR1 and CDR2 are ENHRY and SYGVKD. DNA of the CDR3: TGTGCCATCAGGACTAGCGGTAGCGGACGCTACAATGAGCAGTTCTTC. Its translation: CAIRTSGSGRYNEQFF.

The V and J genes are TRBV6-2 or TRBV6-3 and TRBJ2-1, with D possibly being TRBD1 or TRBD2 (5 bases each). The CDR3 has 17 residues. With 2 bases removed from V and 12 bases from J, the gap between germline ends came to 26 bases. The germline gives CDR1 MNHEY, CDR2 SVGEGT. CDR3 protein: CASSYPLGPSSMRGQFF. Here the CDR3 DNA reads TGTGCCAGCAGTTACCCCCTGGGACCGTCGTCAATGAGAGGGCAGTTCTTC.

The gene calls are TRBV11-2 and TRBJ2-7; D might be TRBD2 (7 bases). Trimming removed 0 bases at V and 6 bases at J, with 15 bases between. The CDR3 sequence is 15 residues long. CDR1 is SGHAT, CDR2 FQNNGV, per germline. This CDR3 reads CASSLEAGGGAEQYF. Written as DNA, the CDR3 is TGTGCCAGCAGCTTAGAGGCGGGCGGGGGCGCCGAGCAGTACTTC.